These T cell receptor beta chains were read from a single sample in a study of OX40 agonist ivuxolimab in advanced cancers. TCRdb's copy holds only in-frame clones and misses some; the assay was immunoSEQ multiplex PCR. The sample yields about 21,000 clones, approximately 90% seen once. The sample was CD4+ or CD8+ T cells sorted from blood, taken in a trial of the OX40 agonist ivuxolimab. The receptors were sampled from an adult with an advanced solid tumor such as melanoma, head and neck, liver or kidney cancer. Both conserved end residues are part of each CDR3. Each record gives: J gene, D gene, clone size, V gene, CDR3 DNA, CDR3 protein. The D gene is left open where the match is weak. The size field is filled for only some rows; it gives once, few, many or a size class.

>TRBJ2-7|NA|NA|TRBV4-1
TGCGCCAGCAGCCAAGAACGCGGGGGCTGGTACGAGCAGTACTTC
CASSQERGGWYEQYF
>TRBJ1-1|NA|once|TRBV11-2
TGTGCCAGCCGGGGGCTCACTGAAGCTTTCTTT
CASRGLTEAFF
>TRBJ2-7|NA|NA|TRBV4-1
TGCGCCAGCAGCCAAGGGGGCTACAAAGGAGACTACGAGCAGTACTTC
CASSQGGYKGDYEQYF
>TRBJ2-3|NA|NA|TRBV7-9
TGTGCCAGCAGCTCCCCTGGCGAGGTCGGGCCGCAGTATTTT
CASSSPGEVGPQYF
>TRBJ2-5|TRBD1|NA|TRBV9
TGTGCCAGCAGCCTGACGGACAGGGTAGAGACCCAGTACTTC
CASSLTDRVETQYF
>TRBJ2-1|TRBD2|NA|TRBV5-6
TGTGCCAGCAGCCACGGGACTATCAGTTTCTTC
CASSHGTISFF
>TRBJ2-4|NA|NA|TRBV11-2
TGTGCCAGCAGCCCCAGAGGGGAACTAGCCAAAAACATTCAGTACTTC
CASSPRGELAKNIQYF
>TRBJ2-2|NA|NA|TRBV25-1
TGTGCCAGCACTGGACAAGACTTCTCTGGGGAGCTGTTTTTT
CASTGQDFSGELFF
>TRBJ2-6|TRBD1|NA|TRBV9
TGTGCCAGCAGCGCGGGGTGGACAGGGCCTGGGGCCAACGTCCTGACTTTC
CASSAGWTGPGANVLTF
>TRBJ2-7|TRBD1|NA|TRBV7-9
TGTGCCAGCAGCCCGAGACAGGGGGAGAGTGTCTACGAGCAGTACTTC
CASSPRQGESVYEQYF
>TRBJ1-1|NA|once|TRBV6-6
TGTGCCAGCAGGGAGGGGCCTGAAGCTTTCTTT
CASREGPEAFF
>TRBJ1-2|NA|once|TRBV7-6
TGTGCCAGCAGCCCAGCCTCGACAGGACGGAATGGCTACACCTTC
CASSPASTGRNGYTF
>TRBJ1-5|NA|once|TRBV11-2
TGTGCCAGCAGCTTCGGGAGGAATCAGCCCCAGCATTTT
CASSFGRNQPQHF
>TRBJ2-7|TRBD1|few|TRBV6-4
TGTGCCAGCAGTGACTCCCGGGACAGCTCCGAGCAGTACTTC
CASSDSRDSSEQYF
>TRBJ2-7|TRBD2|NA|TRBV7-9
TGTGCCAGCAGCCCGATCAGCGGGAGGGCGTTTATAAATTACGAGCAGTACTTC
CASSPISGRAFINYEQYF
>TRBJ1-2|NA|NA|TRBV19
TGTGCCAGCGGACCACCGAACTATGGCTACACCTTC
CASGPPNYGYTF
>TRBJ2-2|NA|NA|TRBV27
TGTGCCAGCAGTTTAACCCCGCGGAGGGGAAACACCGGGGAGCTGTTTTTT
CASSLTPRRGNTGELFF
>TRBJ2-5|TRBD1|NA|TRBV27
TGTGCCAGCAGTTTATACAGGGGGCTGCAAGAGACCCAGTACTTC
CASSLYRGLQETQYF
>TRBJ2-1|TRBD2|NA|TRBV19
TGTGCCACTGGACTAGCGGGGGACCACAATGAGCAGTTCTTC
CATGLAGDHNEQFF
>TRBJ1-1|NA|NA|TRBV2
TGTGCCAAATTTGATGGGGGCACTGAAGCTTTCTTT
CAKFDGGTEAFF
>TRBJ2-3|NA|NA|TRBV7-9
TGTGCCAGCAGTCGCGGAGTAGATACGCAGTATTTT
CASSRGVDTQYF
>TRBJ1-2|NA|NA|TRBV27
TGTGCCAGCAGTGGTACGGGAACTGACTATGGCTACACCTTC
CASSGTGTDYGYTF
>TRBJ2-6|NA|NA|TRBV5-1
TGCGCCAGCAGCTTCACCGACCCGCACTCTGGGGCCAACGTCCTGACTTTC
CASSFTDPHSGANVLTF
>TRBJ2-7|TRBD2|NA|TRBV30
TGTGCCTGGTTGGGACTAGCGGTTCCCTACGAGCAGTACTTC
CAWLGLAVPYEQYF
>TRBJ1-1|TRBD1|NA|TRBV27
TGTGCCAGCAATCCGACAGGGGGGAACACTGAAGCTTTCTTT
CASNPTGGNTEAFF
>TRBJ1-2|NA|NA|TRBV7-9
TGTGCCAGCAGCTTAGGTAATGGGGCCCGCTATGGCTACACCTTC
CASSLGNGARYGYTF
>TRBJ2-7|TRBD2|NA|TRBV6-1
TGTGCCAGCAGTGAATGGGCGGGGGGGTCCTACGAGCAGTACTTC
CASSEWAGGSYEQYF
>TRBJ2-6|TRBD1|NA|TRBV9
TGTGCCAGCAGCGCCCAACGGGACAGGCCTTCTGGGGCCAACGTCCTGACTTTC
CASSAQRDRPSGANVLTF
>TRBJ2-7|TRBD2|NA|TRBV6-5
TGTGCCAGCAGTTACTTTGGGGGGGACTACGAGCAGTACTTC
CASSYFGGDYEQYF
>TRBJ1-3|TRBD1|NA|TRBV2
TGTGCCACCTTCAGGGGGCCGGACACCATATATTTT
CATFRGPDTIYF
>TRBJ2-7|NA|NA|TRBV2
TGTGCCAGCAGCGCGGGTTGGCGGGCCTCCTACGAGCAGTACTTC
CASSAGWRASYEQYF
>TRBJ2-3|NA|NA|TRBV7-9
TGTGCCAGCAGCTTAACGGGACTCGGCACAGATACGCAGTATTTT
CASSLTGLGTDTQYF
>TRBJ1-4|NA|NA|TRBV7-2
TGTGCCAGCAGCTTCGGAAACGTACAACTGTTTTTT
CASSFGNVQLFF
>TRBJ2-4|NA|NA|TRBV6-5
TGTGCCAGCAGGCCCAGGGTAGCCAAAAACATTCAGTACTTC
CASRPRVAKNIQYF
>TRBJ2-7|TRBD2|once|TRBV20-1
TGCAGTGCTGGAAGCGGGAACGAGCAGTACTTC
CSAGSGNEQYF
>TRBJ2-1|NA|NA|TRBV13
TGTGCCAGCAGCCCGCGGACTACTCCATTTACCTACAATGAGCAGTTCTTC
CASSPRTTPFTYNEQFF
>TRBJ2-7|NA|NA|TRBV7-6
TGTGCCAGCAGCCCCCGTGGGCCCAGCGAACTCAACGAGCAGTACTTC
CASSPRGPSELNEQYF
>TRBJ1-4|NA|NA|TRBV5-6
TGTGCCAGCAGCTTGGGAGTTCCGGGAACTAATGAAAAACTGTTTTTT
CASSLGVPGTNEKLFF
>TRBJ1-5|NA|NA|TRBV7-9
TGTGCCAGCAGCCCCCAGGGGCACCAGCCCCAGCATTTT
CASSPQGHQPQHF
>TRBJ2-1|NA|once|TRBV27
TGTGCCAGCAGCCAAGTAGGGACGGATTACAATGAGCAGTTCTTC
CASSQVGTDYNEQFF
>TRBJ2-7|TRBD1|NA|TRBV6-1
TGTGCCAGCAGACCGGGACAGGGAAACGAGCAGTACTTC
CASRPGQGNEQYF
>TRBJ2-7|NA|NA|TRBV25-1
TGTGCCAGCAGTGGACAGACCAGGCACTACGAGCAGTACTTC
CASSGQTRHYEQYF
>TRBJ1-6|TRBD1|NA|TRBV4-1
TGCGCCAGCAGCCGGACGGGACAGGGACTATCACCCCTCCACTTT
CASSRTGQGLSPLHF
>TRBJ1-4|NA|NA|TRBV7-9
TGTGCCAGCAGCCCCTATGACAGGCTTTTTGAAAAACTGTTTTTT
CASSPYDRLFEKLFF
>TRBJ2-5|TRBD2|NA|TRBV19
TGTGCCAGTACCCGGGGGGGGTCCCCGGAGACCCAGTACTTC
CASTRGGSPETQYF
>TRBJ1-1|NA|few|TRBV30
TGTGCCTGGAGTCCCGGAGTAAACACTGAAGCTTTCTTT
CAWSPGVNTEAFF
>TRBJ2-5|NA|NA|TRBV7-9
TGTGCCAGCAGCCCCCCCGAAATCTACCAAGAGACCCAGTACTTC
CASSPPEIYQETQYF
>TRBJ1-2|NA|NA|TRBV7-9
TGTGCCAGCAGCTCCGGACCGGACTATGGCTACACCTTC
CASSSGPDYGYTF
>TRBJ1-5|TRBD1|NA|TRBV9
TGTGCCAGCAGCCCCCACGCAGGGGGTCGGGTCAATCAGCCCCAGCATTTT
CASSPHAGGRVNQPQHF
>TRBJ1-1|NA|NA|TRBV5-1
TGCGCCAGCAGCTTCCGGAAGCCGAACACTGAAGCTTTCTTT
CASSFRKPNTEAFF
>TRBJ2-1|NA|NA|TRBV21-1
TGTGCCAGCAGCAAGGACAGGCTGGGGGATGAGCAGTTCTTC
CASSKDRLGDEQFF
>TRBJ2-1|TRBD1|NA|TRBV5-4
TGTGCCAGCAGCTACAGGGGCAATGAGCAGTTCTTC
CASSYRGNEQFF
>TRBJ1-2|NA|NA|TRBV29-1
TGCAGCGTTGATGAAGGCAGGAGATATTATGGCTACACCTTC
CSVDEGRRYYGYTF